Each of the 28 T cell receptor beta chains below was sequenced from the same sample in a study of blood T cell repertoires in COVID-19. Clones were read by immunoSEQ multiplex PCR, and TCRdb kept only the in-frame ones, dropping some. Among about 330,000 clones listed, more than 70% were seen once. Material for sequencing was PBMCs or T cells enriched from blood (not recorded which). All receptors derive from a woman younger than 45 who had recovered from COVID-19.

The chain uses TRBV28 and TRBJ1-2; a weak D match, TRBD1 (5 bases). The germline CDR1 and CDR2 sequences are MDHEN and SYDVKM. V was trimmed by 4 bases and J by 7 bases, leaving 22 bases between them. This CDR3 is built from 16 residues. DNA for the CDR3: TGTGCCAGCAGTTCCCCCGGCAGGGTAGTGATCTCTGGCTACACCTTC. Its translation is CASSSPGRVVISGYTF.

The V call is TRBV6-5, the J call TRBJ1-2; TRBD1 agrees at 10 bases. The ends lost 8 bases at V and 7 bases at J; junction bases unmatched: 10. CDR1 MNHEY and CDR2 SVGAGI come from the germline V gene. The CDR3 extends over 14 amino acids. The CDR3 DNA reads TGTGCCAGCGGGGGACAGGGGATGTTTGCTGGCTACACCTTC. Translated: CASGGQGMFAGYTF.

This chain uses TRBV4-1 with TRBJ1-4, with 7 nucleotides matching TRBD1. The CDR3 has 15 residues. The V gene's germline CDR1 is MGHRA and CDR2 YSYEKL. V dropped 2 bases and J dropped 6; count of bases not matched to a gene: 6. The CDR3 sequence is CASSQMAGGYEKLFF. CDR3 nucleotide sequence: TGCGCCAGCAGCCAAATGGCAGGGGGATATGAAAAACTGTTTTTT.

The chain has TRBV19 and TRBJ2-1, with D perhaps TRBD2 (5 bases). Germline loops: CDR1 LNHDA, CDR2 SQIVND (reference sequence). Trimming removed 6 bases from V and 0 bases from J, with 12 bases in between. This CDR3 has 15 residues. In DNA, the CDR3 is TGTGCCAGTAGCCCCGGACGGGACTCCTACAATGAGCAGTTCTTC. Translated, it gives CASSPGRDSYNEQFF.

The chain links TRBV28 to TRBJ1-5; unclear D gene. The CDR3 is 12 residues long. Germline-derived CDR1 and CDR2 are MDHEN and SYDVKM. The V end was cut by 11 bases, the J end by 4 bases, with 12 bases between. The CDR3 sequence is CAGRTANQPQHF. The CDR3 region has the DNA TGTGCCGGGCGAACAGCTAATCAGCCCCAGCATTTT.

The DNA of the CDR3 is TGTGCCAGCAGCTTTGGATCAGGAACTGAAGCTTTCTTT. It translates to CASSFGSGTEAFF. The J gene is TRBJ1-1, the V gene TRBV5-4; no clear D. There are 13 residues in the CDR3. Trimming cost V 2 bases and J 5 bases, with 10 bases left between them. Germline V gene data show CDR1 as SGHNT and CDR2 as YYREEE (reference sequence).

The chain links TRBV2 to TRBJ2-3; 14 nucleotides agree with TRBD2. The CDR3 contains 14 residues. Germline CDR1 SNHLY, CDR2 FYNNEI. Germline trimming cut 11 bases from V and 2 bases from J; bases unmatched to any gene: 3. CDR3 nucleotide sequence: TGTGCCGGACTAGCGGGGGGAGCCACAGATACGCAGTATTTT. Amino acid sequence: CAGLAGGATDTQYF. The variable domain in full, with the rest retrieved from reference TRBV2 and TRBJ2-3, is EPEVTQTPSHQVTQMGQEVILRCVPISNHLYFYWYRQILGQKVEFLVSFYNNEISEKSEIFDDQFSVERPDGSNFTLKIRSTKLEDSAMYFCAGLAGGATDTQYFGPGTRLTVL.

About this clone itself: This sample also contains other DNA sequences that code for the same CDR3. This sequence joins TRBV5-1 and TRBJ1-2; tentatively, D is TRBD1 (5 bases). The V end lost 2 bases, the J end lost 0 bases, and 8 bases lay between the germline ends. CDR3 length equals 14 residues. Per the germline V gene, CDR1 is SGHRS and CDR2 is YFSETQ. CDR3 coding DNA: TGCGCCAGCAGCTTAACAGGCTCTAACTATGGCTACACCTTC. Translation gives CASSLTGSNYGYTF.

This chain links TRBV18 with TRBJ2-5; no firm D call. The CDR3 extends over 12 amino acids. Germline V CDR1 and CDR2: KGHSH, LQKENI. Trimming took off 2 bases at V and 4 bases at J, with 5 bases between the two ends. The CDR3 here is CASSPEAETQYF. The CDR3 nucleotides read TGTGCCAGCTCACCAGAGGCAGAGACCCAGTACTTC.

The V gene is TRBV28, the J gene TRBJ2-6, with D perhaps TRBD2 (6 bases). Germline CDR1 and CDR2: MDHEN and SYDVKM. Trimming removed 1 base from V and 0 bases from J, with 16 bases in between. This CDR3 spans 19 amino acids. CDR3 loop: CASSLSAPGVSSGANVLTF. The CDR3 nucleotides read TGTGCCAGCAGTTTATCGGCTCCGGGGGTAAGCTCTGGGGCCAACGTCCTGACTTTC.

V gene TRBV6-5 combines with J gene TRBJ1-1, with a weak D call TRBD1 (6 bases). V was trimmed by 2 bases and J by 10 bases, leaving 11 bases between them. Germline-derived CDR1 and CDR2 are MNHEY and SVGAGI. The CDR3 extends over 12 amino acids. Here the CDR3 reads CASSYRAGVAFF. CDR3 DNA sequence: TGTGCCAGCAGTTACCGGGCAGGGGTAGCTTTCTTT.

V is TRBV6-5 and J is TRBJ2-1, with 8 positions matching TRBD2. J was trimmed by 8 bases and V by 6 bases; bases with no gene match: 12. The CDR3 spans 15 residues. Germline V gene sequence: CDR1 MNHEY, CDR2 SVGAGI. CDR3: CASSLLGGAFDEQFF. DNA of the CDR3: TGTGCCAGCAGCTTACTCGGGGGGGCCTTCGATGAGCAGTTCTTC.

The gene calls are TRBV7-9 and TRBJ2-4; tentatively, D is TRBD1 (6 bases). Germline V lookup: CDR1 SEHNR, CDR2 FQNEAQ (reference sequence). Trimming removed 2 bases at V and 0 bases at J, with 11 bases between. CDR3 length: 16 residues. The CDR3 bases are TGTGCCAGCAGCTTATATCAGGGGCTAGCCAAAAACATTCAGTACTTC. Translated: CASSLYQGLAKNIQYF.

The CDR3 region is CASSERGGAADTQYF. In DNA form, the CDR3 reads TGTGCCAGCTCGGAGAGGGGGGGGGCCGCAGATACGCAGTATTTT. The V and J genes are TRBV6-5 and TRBJ2-3; a possible D gene is TRBD2 (7 bases). V gave up 8 bases and J gave up 4 bases, with 19 bases separating them. The CDR3 has 15 residues. Germline V gene sequence: CDR1 MNHEY, CDR2 SVGAGI.

CDR3 DNA sequence: TGTGCCAGCAGCCTCGCAGGATATGGCTACACCTTC. Translation gives CASSLAGYGYTF. The genes are TRBV3-1 (or the pseudogene TRBV3-2) and TRBJ1-2, with D hard to call. The CDR3 extends over 12 amino acids. V shed 4 bases and J shed 5 bases, with 8 bases lying between them. Per germline, CDR1 LGHDT and CDR2 YNNKEL (reference sequence).

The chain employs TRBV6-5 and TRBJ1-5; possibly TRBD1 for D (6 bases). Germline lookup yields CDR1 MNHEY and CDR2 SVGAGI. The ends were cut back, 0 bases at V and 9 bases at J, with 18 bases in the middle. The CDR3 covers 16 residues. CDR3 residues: CASSYSRSTQQGPQHF. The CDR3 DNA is TGTGCCAGCAGTTACTCGCGATCGACCCAACAGGGGCCCCAGCATTTT.

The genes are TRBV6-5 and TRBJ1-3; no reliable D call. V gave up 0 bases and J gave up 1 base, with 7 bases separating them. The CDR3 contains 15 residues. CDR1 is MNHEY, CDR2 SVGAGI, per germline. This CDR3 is CASSYSGRSGNTIYF. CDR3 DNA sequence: TGTGCCAGCAGTTACTCAGGGAGATCTGGAAACACCATATATTTT.

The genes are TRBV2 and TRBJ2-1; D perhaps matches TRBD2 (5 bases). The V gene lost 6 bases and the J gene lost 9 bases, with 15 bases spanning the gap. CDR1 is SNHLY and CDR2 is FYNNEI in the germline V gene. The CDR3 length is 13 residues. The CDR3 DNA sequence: TGTGCCAGCAGGATCATTATGGCGGGTGAGCAGTTCTTC. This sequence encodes CASRIIMAGEQFF.

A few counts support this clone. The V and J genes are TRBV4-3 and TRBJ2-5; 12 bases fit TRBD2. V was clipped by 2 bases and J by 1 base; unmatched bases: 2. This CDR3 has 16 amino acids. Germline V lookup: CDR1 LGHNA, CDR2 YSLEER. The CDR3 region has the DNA TGCGCCAGCAGCCAACTAGCGGGGGGGATCCAAGAGACCCAGTACTTC. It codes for CASSQLAGGIQETQYF.

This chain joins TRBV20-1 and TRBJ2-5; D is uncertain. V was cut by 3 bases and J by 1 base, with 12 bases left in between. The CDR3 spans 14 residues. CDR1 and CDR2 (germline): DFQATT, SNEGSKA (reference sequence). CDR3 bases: TGCAGTGCTAGTTTGGAGACGGTCCAAGAGACCCAGTACTTC. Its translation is CSASLETVQETQYF.

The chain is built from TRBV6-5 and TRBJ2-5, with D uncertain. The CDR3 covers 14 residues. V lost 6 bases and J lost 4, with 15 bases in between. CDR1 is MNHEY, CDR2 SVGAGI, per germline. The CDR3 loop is CASSVIITAETQYF. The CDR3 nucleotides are TGTGCCAGCAGCGTCATTATTACTGCAGAGACCCAGTACTTC.

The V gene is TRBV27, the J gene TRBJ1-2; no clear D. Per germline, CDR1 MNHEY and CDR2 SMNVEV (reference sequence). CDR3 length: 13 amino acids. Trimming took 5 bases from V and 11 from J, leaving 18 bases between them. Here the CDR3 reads CASSRTVPGGYTF. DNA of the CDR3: TGTGCCAGCAGTAGGACGGTCCCTGGAGGGTACACCTTC.

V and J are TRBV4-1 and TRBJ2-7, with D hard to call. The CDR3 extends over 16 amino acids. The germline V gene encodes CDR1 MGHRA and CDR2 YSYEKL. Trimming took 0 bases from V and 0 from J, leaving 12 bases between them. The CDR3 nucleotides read TGCGCCAGCAGCCAAGAGCAGGCCCCGAGCTCCTACGAGCAGTACTTC. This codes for CASSQEQAPSSYEQYF.

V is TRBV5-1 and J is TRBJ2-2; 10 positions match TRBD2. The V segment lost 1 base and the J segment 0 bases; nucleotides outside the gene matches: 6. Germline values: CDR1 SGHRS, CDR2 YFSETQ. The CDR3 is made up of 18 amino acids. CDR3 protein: CASSLTPSGGANTGELFF. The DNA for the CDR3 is TGCGCCAGCAGCTTGACGCCGAGCGGGGGGGCGAACACCGGGGAGCTGTTTTTT.

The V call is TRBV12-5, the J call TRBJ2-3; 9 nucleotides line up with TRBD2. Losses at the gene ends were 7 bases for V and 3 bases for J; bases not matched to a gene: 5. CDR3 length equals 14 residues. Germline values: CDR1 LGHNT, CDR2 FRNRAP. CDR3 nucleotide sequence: TGTGCTAGTGCCGTAGCGGGGGCTACAGATACGCAGTATTTT. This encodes CASAVAGATDTQYF.

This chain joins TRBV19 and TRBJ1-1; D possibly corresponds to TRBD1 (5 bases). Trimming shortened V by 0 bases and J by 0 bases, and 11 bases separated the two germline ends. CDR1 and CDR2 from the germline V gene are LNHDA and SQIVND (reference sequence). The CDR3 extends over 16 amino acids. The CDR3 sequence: CASSIDRGTVNTEAFF. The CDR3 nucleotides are TGTGCCAGTAGTATAGATCGGGGGACGGTGAACACTGAAGCTTTCTTT.

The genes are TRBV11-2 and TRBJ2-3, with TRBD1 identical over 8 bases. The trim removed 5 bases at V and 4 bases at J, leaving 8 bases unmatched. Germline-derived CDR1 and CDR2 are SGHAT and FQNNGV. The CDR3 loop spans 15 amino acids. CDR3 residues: CASSNIRGRADTQYF. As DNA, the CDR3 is TGTGCCAGCAGCAATATCAGGGGGCGCGCAGATACGCAGTATTTT.

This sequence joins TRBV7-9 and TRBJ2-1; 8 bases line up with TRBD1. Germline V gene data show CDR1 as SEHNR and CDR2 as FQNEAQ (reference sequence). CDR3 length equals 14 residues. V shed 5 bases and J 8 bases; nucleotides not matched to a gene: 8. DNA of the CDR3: TGTGCCAGCAGCCCGGACAGGGAAAGGGATGAGCAGTTCTTC. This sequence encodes CASSPDRERDEQFF.